This T cell receptor (beta chain) was identified in a study of blood T cell repertoires in COVID-19. Across the whole study: The samples span acute and convalescent COVID-19 from the United States, Italy and Spain. The analysed material was cDNA or gDNA that came from T cells, B-cell-depleted T cells, or PBMCs.

In the original workflow: Nucleated cell number was recorded as an estimate derived from reference gene primer amplification. Here immunoSEQ multiplex PCR was the method, and the copy in TCRdb shows in-frame clones only, minus some. V and J calls and clone size are given by that table; D and trimming were obtained from the DNA. The repertoire holds about 97,000 clones, with approximately 89% as singletons. The germline gives CDR1 SGHVS, CDR2 FQNEAQ. The length of the CDR3 is 17 residues. V shed 5 bases and J 3 bases; nucleotides not matched to a gene: 12. The sequencing input was peripheral blood. The sequence derives from a woman aged 30 to 39 with acute or convalescent COVID-19. V gene TRBV7-8 combines with J gene TRBJ1-4; 7 bases match TRBD1. The DNA of the CDR3 is TGTGCCAGCAGCACACGTTTAGACAGGGCAGCTAATGAAAAACTGTTTTTT. This encodes CASSTRLDRAANEKLFF.